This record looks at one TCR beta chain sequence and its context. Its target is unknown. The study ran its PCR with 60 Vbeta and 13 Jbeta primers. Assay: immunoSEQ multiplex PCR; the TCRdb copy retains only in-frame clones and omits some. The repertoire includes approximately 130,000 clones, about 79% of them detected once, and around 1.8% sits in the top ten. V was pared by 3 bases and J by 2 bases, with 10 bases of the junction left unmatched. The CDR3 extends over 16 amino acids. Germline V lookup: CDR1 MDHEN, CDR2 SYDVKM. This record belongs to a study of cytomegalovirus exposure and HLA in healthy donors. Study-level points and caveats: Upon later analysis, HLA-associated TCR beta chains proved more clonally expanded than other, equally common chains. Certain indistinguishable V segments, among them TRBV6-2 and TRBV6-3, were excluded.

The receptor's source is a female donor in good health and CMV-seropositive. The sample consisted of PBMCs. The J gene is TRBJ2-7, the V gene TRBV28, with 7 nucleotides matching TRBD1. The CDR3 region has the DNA TGTGCCAGCAGTTTCCCCCGACGGACAGGCCCCTACGAGCAGTACTTC. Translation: CASSFPRRTGPYEQYF. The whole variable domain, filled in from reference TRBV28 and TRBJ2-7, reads DVKVTQSSRYLVKRTGEKVFLECVQDMDHENMFWYRQDPGLGLRLIYFSYDVKMKEKGDIPEGYSVSREKKERFSLILESASTNQTSMYLCASSFPRRTGPYEQYFGPGTRLTVT.